This T cell receptor beta chain was identified in a study of cytomegalovirus exposure and HLA in healthy donors. Study-wide findings and caveats: Most TCR sequences were rare, but some public TCRs occurred in many donors.

The donors were members of the approximately 120-subject validation cohort (separate from the approximately 670-subject first cohort). Sequencing used immunoSEQ multiplex PCR; TCRdb keeps in-frame clones, though not all of them. The table lists nearly 200,000 clones, 80% to 90% of them singletons, with roughly 12% in the top ten. The germline gives CDR1 MDHEN, CDR2 SYDVKM. The CDR3 is 18 residues long. Trimming removed 6 bases from V and 3 bases from J; junction bases left unmatched: 18. For this clone: No antigen is known for it.

Sequencing input: PBMCs. The chain has TRBV28 and TRBJ1-2, with TRBD1 matching over 8 bases. This receptor was taken from a woman in her twenties or thirties in good health and CMV-seropositive. CDR3 in DNA: TGTGCCAGCAGGGGACCTCGCACCATGGGACAGGCGCACTATGGCTACACCTTC. Its protein product is CASRGPRTMGQAHYGYTF.